The rows below give T cell receptor beta chains drawn from one sample of a study of OX40 agonist ivuxolimab in advanced cancers. Clones were sequenced by immunoSEQ multiplex PCR, and TCRdb holds only the in-frame ones, with some missing. The sample carries about 48,000 clones, 80% to 90% recorded once. The specimen was CD4+ or CD8+ T cells sorted from blood, collected in a trial of the OX40 agonist ivuxolimab. The receptors here all came from an adult with an advanced solid tumor such as melanoma, head and neck, liver or kidney cancer. The conserved cysteine and the conserved F or W are not part of the CDR3 here. The order of the fields is D gene, J gene, CDR3 length, V gene, CDR3 protein. The D gene is left open where the match is weak.

D gene: NA
J gene: TRBJ2-1
CDR3 length: 13
V gene: TRBV6-6
CDR3 protein: ASSPRPQIADEQF

D gene: NA
J gene: TRBJ2-7
CDR3 length: 11
V gene: TRBV7-2
CDR3 protein: ASSLTDTYEQY

D gene: NA
J gene: TRBJ1-5
CDR3 length: 12
V gene: TRBV19
CDR3 protein: ASSMGGVYQPQH

D gene: NA
J gene: TRBJ1-2
CDR3 length: 13
V gene: TRBV11-2
CDR3 protein: ASSLDRAGPYGYT

D gene: NA
J gene: TRBJ2-1
CDR3 length: 10
V gene: TRBV30
CDR3 protein: AWSVLPKGQF

D gene: NA
J gene: TRBJ2-7
CDR3 length: 11
V gene: TRBV7-3
CDR3 protein: ASSYRDSQEQY

D gene: NA
J gene: TRBJ2-3
CDR3 length: 12
V gene: TRBV6-1
CDR3 protein: AVARDVHTDTQY

D gene: NA
J gene: TRBJ1-6
CDR3 length: 11
V gene: TRBV2
CDR3 protein: ASRGEGGSPLH

D gene: NA
J gene: TRBJ1-3
CDR3 length: 10
V gene: TRBV2
CDR3 protein: ASSGEGNTIY

D gene: NA
J gene: TRBJ1-5
CDR3 length: 14
V gene: TRBV28
CDR3 protein: ASSHASVYSNQPQH

D gene: NA
J gene: TRBJ1-1
CDR3 length: 13
V gene: TRBV4-2
CDR3 protein: ASSQDLDRNTEAF

D gene: NA
J gene: TRBJ1-4
CDR3 length: 13
V gene: TRBV18
CDR3 protein: ASSPGGQNGEKLF

D gene: TRBD2
J gene: TRBJ2-3
CDR3 length: 15
V gene: TRBV4-2
CDR3 protein: ASSQDGLAGETDTQY

D gene: NA
J gene: TRBJ1-1
CDR3 length: 11
V gene: TRBV30
CDR3 protein: AWAGTLGAEAF

D gene: NA
J gene: TRBJ1-1
CDR3 length: 14
V gene: TRBV5-8
CDR3 protein: ASSLIGQGWGTEAF

D gene: NA
J gene: TRBJ1-1
CDR3 length: 11
V gene: TRBV2
CDR3 protein: ASSDMRDTEAF

D gene: NA
J gene: TRBJ2-6
CDR3 length: 14
V gene: TRBV12-5
CDR3 protein: ASGGQRSSGANVLT

D gene: TRBD2
J gene: TRBJ2-1
CDR3 length: 13
V gene: TRBV28
CDR3 protein: ASSSGLAGSNEQF

D gene: TRBD1
J gene: TRBJ2-1
CDR3 length: 11
V gene: TRBV28
CDR3 protein: ASTSGQYNEQF

D gene: NA
J gene: TRBJ2-7
CDR3 length: 13
V gene: TRBV19
CDR3 protein: ASAQSVGSLYEQY

D gene: NA
J gene: TRBJ1-1
CDR3 length: 8
V gene: TRBV30
CDR3 protein: AWSDRGAF

D gene: NA
J gene: TRBJ1-6
CDR3 length: 11
V gene: TRBV2
CDR3 protein: ASTTTEDSPLH

D gene: NA
J gene: TRBJ2-7
CDR3 length: 13
V gene: TRBV21-1
CDR3 protein: ASSRLAGGWYEQY

D gene: NA
J gene: TRBJ2-7
CDR3 length: 12
V gene: TRBV28
CDR3 protein: ASSLGGGPYEQY

D gene: NA
J gene: TRBJ1-2
CDR3 length: 13
V gene: TRBV13
CDR3 protein: ASSLAGPTNYGYT

D gene: NA
J gene: TRBJ1-5
CDR3 length: 14
V gene: TRBV15
CDR3 protein: ATSRDRDYSNQPQH

D gene: NA
J gene: TRBJ1-2
CDR3 length: 12
V gene: TRBV5-4
CDR3 protein: ASSQETANYGYT

D gene: NA
J gene: TRBJ1-2
CDR3 length: 12
V gene: TRBV30
CDR3 protein: AWTLRGGTYGYT

D gene: TRBD1
J gene: TRBJ1-2
CDR3 length: 13
V gene: TRBV6-6
CDR3 protein: ASSYGWDREIGYT

D gene: TRBD2
J gene: TRBJ2-1
CDR3 length: 13
V gene: TRBV7-3
CDR3 protein: ASSPGTSRYNEQF

D gene: NA
J gene: TRBJ2-5
CDR3 length: 11
V gene: TRBV5-1
CDR3 protein: ASSGSGAETQY

D gene: NA
J gene: NA
CDR3 length: 13
V gene: TRBV2
CDR3 protein: ASSEMGQHEETQY

D gene: NA
J gene: TRBJ2-1
CDR3 length: 13
V gene: TRBV19
CDR3 protein: ASSIEGSSYNEQF

D gene: NA
J gene: TRBJ1-1
CDR3 length: 12
V gene: TRBV6-6
CDR3 protein: ASRAFGTFTEAF

D gene: NA
J gene: TRBJ1-3
CDR3 length: 13
V gene: TRBV6-5
CDR3 protein: ASRLSWAAGNTIY

D gene: TRBD2
J gene: TRBJ2-3
CDR3 length: 16
V gene: TRBV4-2
CDR3 protein: ASSQDTGLAGRGDTQY

D gene: NA
J gene: TRBJ2-6
CDR3 length: 14
V gene: TRBV9
CDR3 protein: ASSVAYTSGANVLT

D gene: NA
J gene: TRBJ2-7
CDR3 length: 10
V gene: TRBV2
CDR3 protein: AATGGGYEQY

D gene: TRBD2
J gene: TRBJ2-2
CDR3 length: 12
V gene: TRBV5-6
CDR3 protein: ASSLLAREAELF

D gene: TRBD2
J gene: TRBJ2-2
CDR3 length: 16
V gene: TRBV10-3
CDR3 protein: AISEGTSGRAGTGELF

D gene: NA
J gene: TRBJ1-3
CDR3 length: 11
V gene: TRBV29-1
CDR3 protein: SVENGARDTIY

D gene: TRBD2
J gene: TRBJ2-3
CDR3 length: 13
V gene: TRBV9
CDR3 protein: ASSVTGGLADTQY

D gene: NA
J gene: TRBJ1-1
CDR3 length: 10
V gene: TRBV21-1
CDR3 protein: ADTGGLTEAF

D gene: NA
J gene: TRBJ1-1
CDR3 length: 12
V gene: TRBV6-1
CDR3 protein: ASSEQDGYTEAF

D gene: TRBD1
J gene: TRBJ2-5
CDR3 length: 12
V gene: TRBV6-1
CDR3 protein: ASSAGQGIETQY

D gene: TRBD2
J gene: TRBJ2-5
CDR3 length: 13
V gene: TRBV9
CDR3 protein: ASSVLAGGSETQY

D gene: TRBD2
J gene: TRBJ2-7
CDR3 length: 13
V gene: TRBV7-9
CDR3 protein: ASTPDAGGPSEQY

D gene: NA
J gene: TRBJ2-7
CDR3 length: 12
V gene: TRBV5-6
CDR3 protein: ASSLDREKNEQY

D gene: NA
J gene: TRBJ1-2
CDR3 length: 14
V gene: TRBV6-5
CDR3 protein: ASSYRDPTRDYGYT

D gene: TRBD1
J gene: TRBJ1-1
CDR3 length: 13
V gene: TRBV19
CDR3 protein: ASSIQGARATEAF

D gene: NA
J gene: TRBJ2-7
CDR3 length: 10
V gene: TRBV30
CDR3 protein: AWTGTRYEQY

D gene: TRBD2
J gene: TRBJ2-7
CDR3 length: 12
V gene: TRBV28
CDR3 protein: ASSFGGRNYEQY

D gene: NA
J gene: TRBJ1-1
CDR3 length: 10
V gene: TRBV6-1
CDR3 protein: ALARKGTEAF